Below, 13 T cell receptor beta chains from the same sample are listed, as sequenced in a study of identical twins. TCRdb re-called the 5' RACE reads through MiXCR, storing one row per CDR3 protein. This table holds about 200,000 distinct CDR3 sequences, approximately 5.9% found once. The data were also submitted as part of a second study, on T cells expressing NK-cell markers.

Material for sequencing was CD8+ T cells sorted from blood. The receptors shown here come from a woman aged 18-29 years in good health.

As for this clonotype: One end of the junction varies from germline; a read error may be responsible. This chain connects TRBV4-1 to TRBJ2-1; TRBD1 is a possible D gene (6 bases). CDR3 length: 13 amino acids. Per germline, CDR1 MGHRA and CDR2 YSYEKL. The CDR3: CASSQNRDNEQFF. Here the CDR3 DNA reads TGCGCCAGCAGCCAGAACCGGGACAACGAGCAGTTCTTC.

V and J are TRBV29-1 and TRBJ1-1, with D unclear. The CDR3 is made up of 10 amino acids. V was trimmed by 7 bases and J by 6 bases, leaving 9 bases between them. Germline values: CDR1 SQVTM, CDR2 ANQGSEA. This CDR3 is CSALGPEAFF. CDR3 sequence (DNA): TGCAGCGCTCTAGGGCCTGAAGCTTTCTTT.

In its sample, this clonotype was seen a few times. The chain recombines TRBV9 with TRBJ2-3, with 8 positions matching TRBD2. With V trimmed by 0 bases and J by 8 bases, 8 bases remained unmatched. This CDR3 spans 15 amino acids. CDR1 SGDLS and CDR2 YYNGEE come from the germline V gene. The CDR3 is CASSVDSGSMVTQYF. The CDR3 nucleotides read TGTGCCAGCAGCGTAGACAGCGGGAGTATGGTTACGCAGTATTTT.

There are many counts of this clonotype. The CDR3 nucleotides are TGCAGTGCTAGTCTTGCCGGGGAGCTGTTTTTT. Translation gives CSASLAGELFF. The chain is built from TRBV20-1 and TRBJ2-2; D remains ambiguous. The CDR3 runs to 11 residues. Trimming took 3 bases from V and 6 from J, leaving 5 bases between them. Per germline, CDR1 DFQATT and CDR2 SNEGSKA (reference sequence).

CDR3: CASSQSLPTNEKLFF. CDR3 coding DNA: TGTGCCAGCAGCCAATCCCTCCCGACTAATGAAAAACTGTTTTTT. The chain links TRBV16 to TRBJ1-4, with D uncertain. Germline V gives CDR1 KGHSY, CDR2 FQNENV. The CDR3 is 15 amino acids. Trimming removed 0 bases at V and 2 bases at J, with 7 bases between.

This chain links TRBV7-9 with TRBJ1-2; TRBD1 matches 7 bases. The CDR3 has 15 amino acids. The germline V gene has CDR1 SEHNR and CDR2 FQNEAQ (reference sequence). After removal of 4 bases from V and 4 bases from J, the junction contained 9 bases not matched to a gene. The CDR3 loop reads CASSYSTGFSYGYTF. In DNA form, the CDR3 reads TGTGCCAGCAGCTACTCGACAGGGTTTAGCTATGGCTACACCTTC.

This chain joins TRBV6-2 or TRBV6-3 and TRBJ2-7, with D tentatively TRBD1 (7 bases). Germline lookup yields CDR1 MNHEY and CDR2 SVGEGT. This CDR3 is 16 amino acids long. The V end lost 0 bases, the J end lost 5 bases, and 17 bases lay between the germline ends. The CDR3 nucleotides are TGTGCCAGCAGTTACTCCCTAGGAGGGGGCATCGACGAGCAGTACTTC. It yields the protein CASSYSLGGGIDEQYF.

This clonotype was found a few times. V gene TRBV27 combines with J gene TRBJ2-2; 9 nucleotides align to TRBD1. Looked up from germline, CDR1 is MNHEY and CDR2 is SMNVEV (reference sequence). The CDR3 contains 13 residues. V was clipped by 4 bases and J by 7 bases; unmatched bases: 1. CDR3 nucleotides: TGTGCCAGCAGTTGGACAGGGGTCGGGGAGCTGTTTTTT. Translation: CASSWTGVGELFF.

This clonotype was seen many times. The chain carries TRBV10-2 and TRBJ1-5, with 7 nucleotides matching TRBD1. Trimming removed 2 bases from V and 5 bases from J; junction bases left unmatched: 9. The V gene's germline CDR1 is WSHSY and CDR2 SAAADI. The CDR3 totals 16 residues. The CDR3 spells CASSETAGTAYQPQHF. The DNA for the CDR3 is TGCGCCAGCAGTGAGACGGCTGGGACAGCTTATCAGCCCCAGCATTTT.

The rearrangement joins TRBV12-5 to TRBJ2-7; possibly TRBD1 for D (6 bases). There are 17 residues in the CDR3. From germline, CDR1 is LGHNT and CDR2 FRNRAP. V was cut by 0 bases and J by 2 bases, with 17 bases left in between. CDR3 residues: CASGLVQGKTVPYEQYF. The CDR3 DNA reads TGTGCTAGTGGTTTGGTACAGGGCAAGACAGTCCCCTACGAGCAGTACTTC.

V usage is TRBV20-1 and J usage is TRBJ2-1, with 12 positions matching TRBD2. The CDR3 has 16 residues. V was pared by 0 bases and J by 6 bases, with 6 bases of the junction left unmatched. The germline gives CDR1 DFQATT, CDR2 SNEGSKA (reference sequence). CDR3 protein: CSARDQVTSGSNEQFF. In DNA form, the CDR3 reads TGCAGTGCTAGAGATCAGGTGACTAGCGGGAGCAATGAGCAGTTCTTC.

The chain joins TRBV11-2 to TRBJ2-1; the D call may be TRBD1 or TRBD2 (6 bases each). The CDR3 is 18 residues long. The germline V and J ends were trimmed by 4 bases and 4 bases, with 23 bases remaining between them. In germline, CDR1 is SGHAT, CDR2 FQNNGV. The CDR3 sequence is CASSSVWLDGGPYNEQFF. The CDR3 DNA is TGTGCCAGCAGCTCAGTTTGGTTGGATGGGGGGCCTTACAATGAGCAGTTCTTC.

This clonotype appeared many times. The chain uses TRBV6-1 and TRBJ1-1, with D hard to call. CDR3 length: 15 residues. Trimming stripped 6 bases from V and 0 bases from J, with 14 bases between. The V gene's germline CDR1 is MNHNS and CDR2 SASEGT. The CDR3 DNA reads as TGTGCCAGCAGCCTCGTCCGGTTCATGAACACTGAAGCTTTCTTT. Amino acid sequence: CASSLVRFMNTEAFF.